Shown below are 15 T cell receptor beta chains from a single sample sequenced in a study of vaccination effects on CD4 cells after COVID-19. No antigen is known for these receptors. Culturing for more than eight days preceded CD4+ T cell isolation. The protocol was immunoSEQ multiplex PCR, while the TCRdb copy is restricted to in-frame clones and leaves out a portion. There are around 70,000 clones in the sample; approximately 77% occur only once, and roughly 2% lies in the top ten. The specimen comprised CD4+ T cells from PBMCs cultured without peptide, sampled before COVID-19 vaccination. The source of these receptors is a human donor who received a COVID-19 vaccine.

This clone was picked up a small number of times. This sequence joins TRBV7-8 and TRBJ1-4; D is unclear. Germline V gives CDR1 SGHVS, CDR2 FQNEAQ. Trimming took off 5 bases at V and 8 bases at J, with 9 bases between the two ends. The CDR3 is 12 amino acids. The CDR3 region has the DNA TGTGCCAGCAGCCCCCTTGGGGAAAAACTGTTTTTT. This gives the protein CASSPLGEKLFF.

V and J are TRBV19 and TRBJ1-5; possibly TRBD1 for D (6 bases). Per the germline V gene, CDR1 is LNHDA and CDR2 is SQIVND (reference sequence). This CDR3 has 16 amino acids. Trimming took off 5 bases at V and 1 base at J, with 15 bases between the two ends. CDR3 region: CASSHRGGGSNQPQHF. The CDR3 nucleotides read TGTGCCAGTAGTCATAGGGGGGGTGGCAGCAATCAGCCCCAGCATTTT.

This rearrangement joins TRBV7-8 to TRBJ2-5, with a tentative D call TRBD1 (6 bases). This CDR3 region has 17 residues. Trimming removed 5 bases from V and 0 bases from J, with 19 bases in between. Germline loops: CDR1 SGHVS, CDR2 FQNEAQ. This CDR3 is CASSPPTGSPNQETQYF. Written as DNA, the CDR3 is TGTGCCAGCAGCCCCCCTACAGGGTCCCCAAACCAAGAGACCCAGTACTTC.

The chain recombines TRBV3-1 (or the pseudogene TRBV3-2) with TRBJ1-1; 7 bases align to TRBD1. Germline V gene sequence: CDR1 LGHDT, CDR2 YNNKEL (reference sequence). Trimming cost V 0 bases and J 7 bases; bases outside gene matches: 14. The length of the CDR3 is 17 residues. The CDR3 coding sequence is TGTGCCAGCAGCCAAGACCTCGGGATCAGGGGGGGCGGTGAAGCTTTCTTT. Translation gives CASSQDLGIRGGGEAFF.

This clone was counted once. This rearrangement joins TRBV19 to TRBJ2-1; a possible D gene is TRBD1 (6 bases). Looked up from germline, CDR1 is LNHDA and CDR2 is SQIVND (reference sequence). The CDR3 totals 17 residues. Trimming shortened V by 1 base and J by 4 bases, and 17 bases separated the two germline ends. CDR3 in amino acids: CASSIAAGTTTYNEQFF. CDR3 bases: TGTGCCAGTAGTATAGCGGCCGGGACAACCACTTACAATGAGCAGTTCTTC.

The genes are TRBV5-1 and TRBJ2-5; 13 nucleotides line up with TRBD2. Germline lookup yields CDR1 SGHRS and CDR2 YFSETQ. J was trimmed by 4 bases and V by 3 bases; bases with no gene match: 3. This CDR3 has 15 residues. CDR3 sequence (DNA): TGCGCCAGCAGCTGGACTAGCGGGGGTGGAGAGACCCAGTACTTC. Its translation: CASSWTSGGGETQYF.

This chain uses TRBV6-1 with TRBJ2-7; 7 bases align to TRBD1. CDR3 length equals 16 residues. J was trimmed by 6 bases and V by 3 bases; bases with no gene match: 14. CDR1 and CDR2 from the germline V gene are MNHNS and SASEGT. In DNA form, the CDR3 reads TGTGCCAGCAGTGATAAACCCCCCGGACAGGCGGGCGAGCAGTACGTC. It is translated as CASSDKPPGQAGEQYV.

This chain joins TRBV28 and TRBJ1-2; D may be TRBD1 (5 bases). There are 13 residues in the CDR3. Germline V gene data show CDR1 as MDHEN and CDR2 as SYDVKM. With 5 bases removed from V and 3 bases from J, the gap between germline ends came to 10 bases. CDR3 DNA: TGTGCCAGCAGTAAGGGACGGGACTATGGCTACACCTTC. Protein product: CASSKGRDYGYTF.

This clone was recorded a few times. The chain's CDR3 is CASLRGAAGNTIYF. The CDR3, as DNA: TGTGCCAGCCTGAGAGGCGCCGCTGGAAACACCATATATTTT. This chain uses TRBV6-5 with TRBJ1-3; no clear D. Germline assignment: CDR1 MNHEY and CDR2 SVGAGI. The germline V and J ends were trimmed by 8 bases and 2 bases, with 13 bases remaining between them. CDR3 size: 14 residues.

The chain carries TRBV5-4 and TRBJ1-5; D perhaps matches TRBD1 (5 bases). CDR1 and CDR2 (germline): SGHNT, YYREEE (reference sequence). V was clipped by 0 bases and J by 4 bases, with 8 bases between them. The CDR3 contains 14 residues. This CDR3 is CASSLEGVNQPQHF. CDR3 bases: TGTGCCAGCAGCTTGGAAGGGGTTAATCAGCCCCAGCATTTT.

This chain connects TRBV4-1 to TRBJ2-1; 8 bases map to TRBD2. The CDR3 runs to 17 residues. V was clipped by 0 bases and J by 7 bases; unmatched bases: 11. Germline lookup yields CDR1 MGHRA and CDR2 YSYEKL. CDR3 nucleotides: TGCGCCAGCAGCCAAGATCCCCGGGGGGGTTTACGAAATGAGCAGTTCTTC. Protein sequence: CASSQDPRGGLRNEQFF.

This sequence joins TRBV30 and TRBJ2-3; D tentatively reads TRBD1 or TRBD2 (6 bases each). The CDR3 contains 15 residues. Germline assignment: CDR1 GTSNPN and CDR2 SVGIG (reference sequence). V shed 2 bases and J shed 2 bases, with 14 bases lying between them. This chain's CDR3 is CAWSPLGGPTDTQYF. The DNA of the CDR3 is TGTGCCTGGAGTCCCCTGGGGGGCCCCACAGATACGCAGTATTTT.

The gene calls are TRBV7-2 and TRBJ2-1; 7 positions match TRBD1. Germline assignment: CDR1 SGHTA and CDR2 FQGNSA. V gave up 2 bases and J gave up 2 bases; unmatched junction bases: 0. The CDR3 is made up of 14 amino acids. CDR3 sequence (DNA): TGTGCCAGCAGCTTACAGGGGGCCTACAATGAGCAGTTCTTC. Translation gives CASSLQGAYNEQFF.

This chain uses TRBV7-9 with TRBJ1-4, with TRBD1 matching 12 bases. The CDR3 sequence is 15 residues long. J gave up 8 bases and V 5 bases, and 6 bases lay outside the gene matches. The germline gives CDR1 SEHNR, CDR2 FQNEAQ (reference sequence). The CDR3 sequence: CASSRSGTGGEKLFF. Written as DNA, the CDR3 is TGTGCCAGCAGCCGGAGTGGGACAGGGGGCGAAAAACTGTTTTTT.

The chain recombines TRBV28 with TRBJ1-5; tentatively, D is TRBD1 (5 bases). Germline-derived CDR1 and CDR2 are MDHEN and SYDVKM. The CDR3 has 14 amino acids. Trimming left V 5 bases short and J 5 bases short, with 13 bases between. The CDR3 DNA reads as TGTGCCAGCAGTCTTACTGGGGACTATCAGCCCCAGCATTTT. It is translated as CASSLTGDYQPQHF.